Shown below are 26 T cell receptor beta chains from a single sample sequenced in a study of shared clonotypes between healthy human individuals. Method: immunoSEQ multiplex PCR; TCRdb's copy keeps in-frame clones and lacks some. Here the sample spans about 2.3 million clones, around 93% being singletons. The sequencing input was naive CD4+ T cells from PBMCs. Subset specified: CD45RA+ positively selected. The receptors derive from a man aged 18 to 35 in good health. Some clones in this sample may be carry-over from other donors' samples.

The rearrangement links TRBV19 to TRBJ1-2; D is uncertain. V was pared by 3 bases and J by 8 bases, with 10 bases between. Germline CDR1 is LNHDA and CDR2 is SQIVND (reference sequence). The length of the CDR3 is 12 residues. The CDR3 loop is CASSILSGGYTF. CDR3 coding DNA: TGTGCCAGTAGTATTTTGTCAGGCGGCTACACCTTC.

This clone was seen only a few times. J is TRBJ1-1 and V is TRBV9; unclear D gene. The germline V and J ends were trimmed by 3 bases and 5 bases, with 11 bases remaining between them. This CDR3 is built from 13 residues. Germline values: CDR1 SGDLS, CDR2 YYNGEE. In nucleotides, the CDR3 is TGTGCCAGCAGCGAAATCCCGGGAACTGAAGCTTTCTTT. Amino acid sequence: CASSEIPGTEAFF.

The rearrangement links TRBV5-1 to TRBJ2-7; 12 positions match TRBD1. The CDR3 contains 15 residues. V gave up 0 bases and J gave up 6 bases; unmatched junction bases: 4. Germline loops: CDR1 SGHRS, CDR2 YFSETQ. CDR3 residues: CASSLEGTGGLEQYF. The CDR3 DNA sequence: TGCGCCAGCAGCTTGGAAGGGACAGGGGGCCTCGAGCAGTACTTC.

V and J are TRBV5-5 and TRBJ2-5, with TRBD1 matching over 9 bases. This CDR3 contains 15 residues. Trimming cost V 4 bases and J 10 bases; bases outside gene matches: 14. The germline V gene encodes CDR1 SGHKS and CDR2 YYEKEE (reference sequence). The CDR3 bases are TGTGCCAGCAGCGCTGACAGGGGGACTGTACGTGACCAGTACTTC. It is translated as CASSADRGTVRDQYF.

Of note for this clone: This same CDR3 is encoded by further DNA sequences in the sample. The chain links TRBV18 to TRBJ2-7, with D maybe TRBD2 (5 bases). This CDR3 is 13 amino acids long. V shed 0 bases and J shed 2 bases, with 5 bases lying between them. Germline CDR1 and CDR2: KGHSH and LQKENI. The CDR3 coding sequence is TGTGCCAGCTCACCACCCGGGACCTACGAGCAGTACTTC. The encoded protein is CASSPPGTYEQYF.

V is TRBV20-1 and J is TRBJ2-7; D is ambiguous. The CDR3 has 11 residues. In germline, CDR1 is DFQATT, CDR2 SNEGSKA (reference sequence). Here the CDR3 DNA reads TGCAGCGCTCTATCGGTATACGAGCAGTACTTC. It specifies CSALSVYEQYF.

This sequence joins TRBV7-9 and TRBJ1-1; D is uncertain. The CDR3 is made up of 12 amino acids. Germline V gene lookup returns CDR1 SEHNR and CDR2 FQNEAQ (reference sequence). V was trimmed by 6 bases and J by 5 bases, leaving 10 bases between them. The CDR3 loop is CASRSTWTEAFF. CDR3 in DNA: TGTGCCAGCAGGTCAACATGGACTGAAGCTTTCTTT.

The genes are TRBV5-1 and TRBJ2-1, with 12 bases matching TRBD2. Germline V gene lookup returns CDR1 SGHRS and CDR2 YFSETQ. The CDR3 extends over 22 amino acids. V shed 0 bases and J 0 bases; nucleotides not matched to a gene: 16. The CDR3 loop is CASSLELAGGPMSVSSYNEQFF. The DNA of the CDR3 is TGCGCCAGCAGCTTGGAGCTAGCGGGAGGGCCTATGTCAGTGAGCTCCTACAATGAGCAGTTCTTC.

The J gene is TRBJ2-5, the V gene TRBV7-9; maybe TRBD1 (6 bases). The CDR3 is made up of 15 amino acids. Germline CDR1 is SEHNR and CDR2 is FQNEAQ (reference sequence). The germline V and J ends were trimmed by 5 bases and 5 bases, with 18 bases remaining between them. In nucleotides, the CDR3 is TGTGCCAGCAGCAACGCTGGGGGCGGTCCCGAGACCCAGTACTTC. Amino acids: CASSNAGGGPETQYF.

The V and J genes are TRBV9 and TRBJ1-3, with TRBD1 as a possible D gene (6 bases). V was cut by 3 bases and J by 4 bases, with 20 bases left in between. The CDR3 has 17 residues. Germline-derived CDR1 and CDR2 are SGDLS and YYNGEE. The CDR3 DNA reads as TGTGCCAGCAGCGCGGGAGGGGGACCACCACCAGGAAACACCATATATTTT. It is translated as CASSAGGGPPPGNTIYF.

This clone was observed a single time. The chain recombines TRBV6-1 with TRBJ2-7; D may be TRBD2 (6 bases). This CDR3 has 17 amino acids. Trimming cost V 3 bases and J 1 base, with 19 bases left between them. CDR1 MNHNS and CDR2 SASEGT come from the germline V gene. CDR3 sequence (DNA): TGTGCCAGCAGTGAGGCGGATACGGGGAGGCGGTCCTACGAGCAGTACTTC. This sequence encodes CASSEADTGRRSYEQYF.

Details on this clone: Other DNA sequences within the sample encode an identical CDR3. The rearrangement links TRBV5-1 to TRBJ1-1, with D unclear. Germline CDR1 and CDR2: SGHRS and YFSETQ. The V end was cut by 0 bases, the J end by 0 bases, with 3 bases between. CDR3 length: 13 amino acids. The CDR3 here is CASSLVLNTEAFF. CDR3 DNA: TGCGCCAGCAGCTTGGTTCTGAACACTGAAGCTTTCTTT.

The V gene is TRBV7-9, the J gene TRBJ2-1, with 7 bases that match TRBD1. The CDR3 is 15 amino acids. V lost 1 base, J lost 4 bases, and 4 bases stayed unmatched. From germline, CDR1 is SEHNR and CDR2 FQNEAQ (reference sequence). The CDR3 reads CASSLGGTAYNEQFF. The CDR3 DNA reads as TGTGCCAGCAGCTTAGGAGGGACAGCGTACAATGAGCAGTTCTTC. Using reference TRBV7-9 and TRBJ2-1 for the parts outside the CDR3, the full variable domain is DTGVSQNPRHKITKRGQNVTFRCDPISEHNRLYWYRQTLGQGPEFLTYFQNEAQLEKSRLLSDRFSAERPKGSFSTLEIQRTEQGDSAMYLCASSLGGTAYNEQFFGPGTRLTVL.

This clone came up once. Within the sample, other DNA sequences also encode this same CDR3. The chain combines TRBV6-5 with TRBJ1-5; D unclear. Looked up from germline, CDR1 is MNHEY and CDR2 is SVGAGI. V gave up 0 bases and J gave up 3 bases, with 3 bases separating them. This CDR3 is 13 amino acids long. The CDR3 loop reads CASSYSVNQPQHF. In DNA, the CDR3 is TGTGCCAGCAGTTACTCGGTCAATCAGCCCCAGCATTTT.

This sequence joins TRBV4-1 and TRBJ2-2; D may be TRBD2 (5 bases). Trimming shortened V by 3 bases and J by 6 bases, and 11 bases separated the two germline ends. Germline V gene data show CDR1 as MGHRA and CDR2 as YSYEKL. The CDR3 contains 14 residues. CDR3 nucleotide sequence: TGCGCCAGCAGCCAGGGAGAGGGTCCCGGGGAGCTGTTTTTT. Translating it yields CASSQGEGPGELFF.

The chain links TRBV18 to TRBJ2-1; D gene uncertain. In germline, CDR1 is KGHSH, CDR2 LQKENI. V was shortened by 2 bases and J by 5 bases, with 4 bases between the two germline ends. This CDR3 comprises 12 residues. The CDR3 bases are TGTGCCAGCTCACCATTCGACAATGAGCAGTTCTTC. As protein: CASSPFDNEQFF. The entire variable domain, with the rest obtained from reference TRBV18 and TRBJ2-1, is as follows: NAGVMQNPRHLVRRRGQEARLRCSPMKGHSHVYWYRQLPEEGLKFMVYLQKENIIDESGMPKERFSAEFPKEGPSILRIQQVVRGDSAAYFCASSPFDNEQFFGPGTRLTVL.

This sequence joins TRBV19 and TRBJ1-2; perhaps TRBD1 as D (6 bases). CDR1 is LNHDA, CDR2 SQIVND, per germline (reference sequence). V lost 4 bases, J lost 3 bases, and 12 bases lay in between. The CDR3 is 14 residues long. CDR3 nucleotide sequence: TGTGCCAGTAGTAGACAGGCGGGCGACTATGGCTACACCTTC. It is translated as CASSRQAGDYGYTF.

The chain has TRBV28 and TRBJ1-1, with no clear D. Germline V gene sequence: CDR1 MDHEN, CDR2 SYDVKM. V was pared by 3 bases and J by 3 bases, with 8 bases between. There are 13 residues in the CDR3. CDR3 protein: CASSLKPDTEAFF. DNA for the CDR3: TGTGCCAGCAGTTTGAAACCGGACACTGAAGCTTTCTTT.

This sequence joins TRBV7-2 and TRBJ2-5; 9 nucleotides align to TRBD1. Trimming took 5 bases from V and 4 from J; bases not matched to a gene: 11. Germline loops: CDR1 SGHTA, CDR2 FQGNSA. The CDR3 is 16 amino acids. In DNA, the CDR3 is TGTGCCAGCAGCCCCCGGGGGACAGGGTTAGGAGAGACCCAGTACTTC. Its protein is CASSPRGTGLGETQYF.

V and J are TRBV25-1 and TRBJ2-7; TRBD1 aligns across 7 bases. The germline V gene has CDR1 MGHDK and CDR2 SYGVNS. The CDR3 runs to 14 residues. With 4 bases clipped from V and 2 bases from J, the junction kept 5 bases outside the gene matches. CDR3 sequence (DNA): TGTGCCAGCAGTGTCCCGACAGGGACCTACGAGCAGTACTTC. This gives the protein CASSVPTGTYEQYF.

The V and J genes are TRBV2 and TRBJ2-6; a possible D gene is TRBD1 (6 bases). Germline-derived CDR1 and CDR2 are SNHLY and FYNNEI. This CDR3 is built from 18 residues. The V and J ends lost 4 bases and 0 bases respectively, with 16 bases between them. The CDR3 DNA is TGTGCCAGCAGTGGACCAGGGGCGGCGGTCTCTGGGGCCAACGTCCTGACTTTC. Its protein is CASSGPGAAVSGANVLTF.

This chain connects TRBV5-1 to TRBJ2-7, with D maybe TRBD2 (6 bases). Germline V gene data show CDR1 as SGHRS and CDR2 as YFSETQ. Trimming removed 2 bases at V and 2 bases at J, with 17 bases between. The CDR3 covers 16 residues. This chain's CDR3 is CASSLLQTRNTYEQYF. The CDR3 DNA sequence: TGCGCCAGCAGCTTATTGCAGACTAGGAACACCTACGAGCAGTACTTC.

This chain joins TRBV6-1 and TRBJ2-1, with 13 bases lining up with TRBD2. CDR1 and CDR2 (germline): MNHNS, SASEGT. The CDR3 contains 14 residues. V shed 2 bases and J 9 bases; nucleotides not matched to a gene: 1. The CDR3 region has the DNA TGTGCCAGCAGTGAAACTAGCGGGAGGGCTGAGCAGTTCTTC. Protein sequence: CASSETSGRAEQFF.

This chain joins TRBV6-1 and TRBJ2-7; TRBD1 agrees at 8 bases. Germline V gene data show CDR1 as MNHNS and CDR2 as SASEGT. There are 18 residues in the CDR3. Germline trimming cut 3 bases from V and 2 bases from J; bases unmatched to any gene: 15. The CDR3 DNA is TGTGCCAGCAGTGAGACAGTACTGATACAGGGGGTGACCTACGAGCAGTACTTC. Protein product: CASSETVLIQGVTYEQYF.

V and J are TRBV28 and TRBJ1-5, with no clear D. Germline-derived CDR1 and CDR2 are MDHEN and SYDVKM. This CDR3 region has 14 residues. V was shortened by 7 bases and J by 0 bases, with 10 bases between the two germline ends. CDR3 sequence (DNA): TGTGCCAGCATCCAGACCTTTAGCAATCAGCCCCAGCATTTT. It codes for CASIQTFSNQPQHF.

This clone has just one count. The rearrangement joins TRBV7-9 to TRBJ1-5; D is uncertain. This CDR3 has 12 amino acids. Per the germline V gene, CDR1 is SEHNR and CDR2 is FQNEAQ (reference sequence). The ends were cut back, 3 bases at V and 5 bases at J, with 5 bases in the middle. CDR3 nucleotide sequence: TGTGCCAGCAGCTTTAATGATCAGCCCCAGCATTTT. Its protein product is CASSFNDQPQHF.